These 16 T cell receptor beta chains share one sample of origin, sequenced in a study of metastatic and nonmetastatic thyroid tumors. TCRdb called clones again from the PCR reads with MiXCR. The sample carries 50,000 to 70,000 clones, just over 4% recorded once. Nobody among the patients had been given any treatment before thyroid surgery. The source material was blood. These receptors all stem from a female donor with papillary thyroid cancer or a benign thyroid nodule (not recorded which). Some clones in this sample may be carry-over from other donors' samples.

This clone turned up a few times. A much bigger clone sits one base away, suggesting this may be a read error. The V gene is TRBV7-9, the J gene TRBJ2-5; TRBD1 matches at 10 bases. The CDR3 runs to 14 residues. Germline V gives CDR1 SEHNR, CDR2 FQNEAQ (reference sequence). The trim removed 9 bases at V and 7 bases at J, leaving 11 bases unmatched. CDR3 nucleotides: TGTGCCAGTGACTTGACAGGGGGCACAGTGACCCAGTACTTC. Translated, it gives CASDLTGGTVTQYF. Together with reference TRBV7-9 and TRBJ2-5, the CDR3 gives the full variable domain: DTGVSQNPRHKITKRGQNVTFRCDPISEHNRLYWYRQTLGQGPEFLTYFQNEAQLEKSRLLSDRFSAERPKGSFSTLEIQRTEQGDSAMYLCASDLTGGTVTQYFGPGTRLLVL.

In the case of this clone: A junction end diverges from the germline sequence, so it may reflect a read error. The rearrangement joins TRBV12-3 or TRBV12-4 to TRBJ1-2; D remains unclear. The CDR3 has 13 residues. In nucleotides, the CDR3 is TGTGCCAGCAGATTTGATGGCTATGGTGGCTACAACTTC. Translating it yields CASRFDGYGGYNF.

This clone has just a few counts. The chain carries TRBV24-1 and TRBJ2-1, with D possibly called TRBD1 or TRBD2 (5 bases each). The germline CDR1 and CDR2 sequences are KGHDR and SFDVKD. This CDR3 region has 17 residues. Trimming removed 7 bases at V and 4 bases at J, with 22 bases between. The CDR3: CATSHLEGTADYNEQFF. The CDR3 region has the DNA TGTGCCACCAGCCATCTAGAGGGGACGGCCGATTACAATGAGCAGTTCTTC.

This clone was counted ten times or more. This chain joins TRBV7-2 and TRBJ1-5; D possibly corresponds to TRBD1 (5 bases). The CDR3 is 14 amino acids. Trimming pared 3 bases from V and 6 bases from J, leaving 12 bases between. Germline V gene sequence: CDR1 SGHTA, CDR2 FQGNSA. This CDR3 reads CASSFPGLFQPQHF. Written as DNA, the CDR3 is TGTGCCAGCAGCTTTCCGGGACTTTTTCAGCCCCAGCATTTT.

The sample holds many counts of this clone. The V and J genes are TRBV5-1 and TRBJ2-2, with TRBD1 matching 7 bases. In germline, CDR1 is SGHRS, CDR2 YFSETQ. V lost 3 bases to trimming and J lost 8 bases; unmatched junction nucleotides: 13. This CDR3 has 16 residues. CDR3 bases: TGCGCCAGCAGCTCTCCCCGGGACAGTAAAGGTGGGGAGCTGTTTTTT. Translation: CASSSPRDSKGGELFF.

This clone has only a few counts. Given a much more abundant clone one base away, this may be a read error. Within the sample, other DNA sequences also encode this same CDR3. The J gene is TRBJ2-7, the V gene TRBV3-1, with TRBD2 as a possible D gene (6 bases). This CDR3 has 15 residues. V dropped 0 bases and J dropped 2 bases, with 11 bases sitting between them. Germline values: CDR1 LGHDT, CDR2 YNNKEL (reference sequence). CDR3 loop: CASSQELASTYEQYF. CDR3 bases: TGTGCCAGCAGCCAAGAACTAGCTAGCACCTACGAGCAGTACTTC.

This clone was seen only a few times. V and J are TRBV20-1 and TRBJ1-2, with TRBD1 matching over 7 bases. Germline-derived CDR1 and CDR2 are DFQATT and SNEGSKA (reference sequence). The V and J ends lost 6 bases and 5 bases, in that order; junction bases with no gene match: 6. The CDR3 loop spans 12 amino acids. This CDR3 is CSADRELYGYTF. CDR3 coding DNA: TGCAGTGCCGACAGGGAACTGTATGGCTACACCTTC.

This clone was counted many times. CDR3 region: CASSGGNTIYF. Here the CDR3 DNA reads TGTGCCAGCAGTGGAGGAAACACCATATATTTT. The rearrangement uses TRBV6-1 and TRBJ1-3; the D is unclear. Trimming pared 4 bases from V and 4 bases from J, leaving 2 bases between. This CDR3 contains 11 residues. CDR1 and CDR2 (germline): MNHNS, SASEGT.

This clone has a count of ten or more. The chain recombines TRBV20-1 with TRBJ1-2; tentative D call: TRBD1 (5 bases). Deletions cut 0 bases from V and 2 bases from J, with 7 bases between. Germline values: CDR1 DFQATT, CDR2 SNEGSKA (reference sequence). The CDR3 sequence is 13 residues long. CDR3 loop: CSARDRQNYGYTF. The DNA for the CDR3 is TGCAGTGCTAGAGATCGACAGAACTATGGCTACACCTTC.

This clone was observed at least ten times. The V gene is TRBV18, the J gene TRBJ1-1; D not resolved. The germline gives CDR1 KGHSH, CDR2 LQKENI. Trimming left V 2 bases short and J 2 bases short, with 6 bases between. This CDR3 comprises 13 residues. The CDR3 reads CASSPIGNTEAFF. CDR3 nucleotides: TGTGCCAGCTCACCAATTGGAAACACTGAAGCTTTCTTT.

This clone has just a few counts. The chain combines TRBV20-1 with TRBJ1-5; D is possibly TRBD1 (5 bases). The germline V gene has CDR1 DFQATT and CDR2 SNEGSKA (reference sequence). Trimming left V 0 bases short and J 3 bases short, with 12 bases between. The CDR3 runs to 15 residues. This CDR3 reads CSARDLGEPNQPQHF. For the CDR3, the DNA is TGCAGTGCTAGAGATCTGGGGGAACCCAATCAGCCCCAGCATTTT.

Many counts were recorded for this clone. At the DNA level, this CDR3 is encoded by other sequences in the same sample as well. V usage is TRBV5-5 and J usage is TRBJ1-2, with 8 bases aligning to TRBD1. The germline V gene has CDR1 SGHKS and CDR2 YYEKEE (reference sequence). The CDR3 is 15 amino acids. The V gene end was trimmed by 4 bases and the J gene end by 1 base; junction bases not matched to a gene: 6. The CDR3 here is CASSLSTGVNYGYTF. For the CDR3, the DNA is TGTGCCAGCAGCCTGTCGACAGGGGTTAACTATGGCTACACCTTC.

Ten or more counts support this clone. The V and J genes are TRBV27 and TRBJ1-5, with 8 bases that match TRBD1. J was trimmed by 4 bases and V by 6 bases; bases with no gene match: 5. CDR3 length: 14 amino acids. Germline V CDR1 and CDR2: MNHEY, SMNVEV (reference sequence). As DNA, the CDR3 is TGTGCCAGCAGACGACAGGGGTTTAATCAGCCCCAGCATTTT. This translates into CASRRQGFNQPQHF.

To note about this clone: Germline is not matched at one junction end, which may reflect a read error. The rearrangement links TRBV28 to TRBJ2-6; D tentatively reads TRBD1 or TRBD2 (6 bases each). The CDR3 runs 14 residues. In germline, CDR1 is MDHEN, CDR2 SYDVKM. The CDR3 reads CASTGGSGANALTF. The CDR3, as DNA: TGTGCCAGCACCGGGGGCTCTGGCGCCAACGCCCTGACTTTC. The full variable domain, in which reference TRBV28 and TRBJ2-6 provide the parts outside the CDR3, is DVKVTQSSRYLVKRTGEKVFLECVQDMDHENMFWYRQDPGLGLRLIYFSYDVKMKEKGDIPEGYSVSREKKERFSLILESASTNQTSMYLCASTGGSGANALTFGAGSRLTVL.

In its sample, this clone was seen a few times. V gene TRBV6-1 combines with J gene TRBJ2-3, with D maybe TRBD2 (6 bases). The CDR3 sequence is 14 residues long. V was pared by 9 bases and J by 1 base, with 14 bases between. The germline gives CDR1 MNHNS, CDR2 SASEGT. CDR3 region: CARRLETGTDTQYF. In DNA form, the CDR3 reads TGTGCCAGAAGACTAGAAACAGGCACAGATACGCAGTATTTT.

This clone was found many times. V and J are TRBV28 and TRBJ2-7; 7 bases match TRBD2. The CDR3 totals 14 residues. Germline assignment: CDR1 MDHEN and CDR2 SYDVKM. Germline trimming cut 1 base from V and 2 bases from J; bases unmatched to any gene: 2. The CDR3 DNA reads TGTGCCAGCAGTTTATCTAGCGGTACCTACGAGCAGTACTTC. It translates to CASSLSSGTYEQYF.